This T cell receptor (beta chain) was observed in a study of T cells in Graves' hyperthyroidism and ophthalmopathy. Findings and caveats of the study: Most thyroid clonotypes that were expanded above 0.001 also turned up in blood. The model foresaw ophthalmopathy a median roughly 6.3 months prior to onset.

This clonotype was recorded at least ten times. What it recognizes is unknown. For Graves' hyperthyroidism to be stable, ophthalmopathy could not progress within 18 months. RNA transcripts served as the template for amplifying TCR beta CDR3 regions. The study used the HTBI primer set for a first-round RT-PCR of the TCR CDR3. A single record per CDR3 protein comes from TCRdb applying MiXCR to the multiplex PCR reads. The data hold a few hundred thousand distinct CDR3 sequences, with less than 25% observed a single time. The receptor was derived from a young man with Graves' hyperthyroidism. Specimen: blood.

The CDR3: CASSSLHPGGSYEQYF. The CDR3 DNA reads TGTGCCAGCAGTTCCCTACATCCAGGGGGAAGCTACGAGCAGTACTTC. V usage is TRBV28 and J usage is TRBJ2-7; 7 nucleotides agree with TRBD1. Germline V CDR1 and CDR2: MDHEN, SYDVKM. Germline trimming cut 4 bases from V and 3 bases from J; bases unmatched to any gene: 12. This CDR3 has 16 amino acids. Full variable domain (outside the CDR3, taken from reference TRBV28 and TRBJ2-7): DVKVTQSSRYLVKRTGEKVFLECVQDMDHENMFWYRQDPGLGLRLIYFSYDVKMKEKGDIPEGYSVSREKKERFSLILESASTNQTSMYLCASSSLHPGGSYEQYFGPGTRLTVT.